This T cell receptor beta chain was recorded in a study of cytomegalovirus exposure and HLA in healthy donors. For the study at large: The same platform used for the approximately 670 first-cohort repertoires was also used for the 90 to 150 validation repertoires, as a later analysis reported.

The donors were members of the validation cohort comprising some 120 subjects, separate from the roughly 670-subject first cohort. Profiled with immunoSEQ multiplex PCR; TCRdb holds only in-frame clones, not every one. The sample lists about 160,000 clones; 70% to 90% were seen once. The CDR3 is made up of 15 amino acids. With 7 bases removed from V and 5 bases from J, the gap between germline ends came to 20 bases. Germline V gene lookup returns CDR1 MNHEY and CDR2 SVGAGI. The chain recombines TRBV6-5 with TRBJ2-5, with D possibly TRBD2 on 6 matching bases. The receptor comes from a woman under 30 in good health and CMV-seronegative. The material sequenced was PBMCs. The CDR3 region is CASTPTWGGGETQYF. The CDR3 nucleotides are TGTGCCAGCACCCCCACATGGGGAGGTGGGGAGACCCAGTACTTC.